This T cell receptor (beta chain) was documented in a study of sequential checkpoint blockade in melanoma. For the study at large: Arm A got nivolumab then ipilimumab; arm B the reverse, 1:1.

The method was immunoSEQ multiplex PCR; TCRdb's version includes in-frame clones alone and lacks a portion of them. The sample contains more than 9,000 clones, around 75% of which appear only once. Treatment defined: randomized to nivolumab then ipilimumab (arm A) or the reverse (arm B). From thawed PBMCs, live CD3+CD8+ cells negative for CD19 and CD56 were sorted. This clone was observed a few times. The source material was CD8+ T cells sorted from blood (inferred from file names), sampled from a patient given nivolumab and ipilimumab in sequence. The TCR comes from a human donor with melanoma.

The CDR3 sequence is CASSVRTGGLYGYTF. CDR3 nucleotide sequence: TGTGCCAGCAGCGTAAGGACAGGGGGCCTCTATGGCTACACCTTC. The chain couples TRBV13 to TRBJ1-2; 11 bases agree with TRBD1. This CDR3 spans 15 amino acids. Trimming took 5 bases from V and 4 from J; bases not matched to a gene: 6. Looked up from germline, CDR1 is PRHDT and CDR2 is FYEKMQ (reference sequence). The full variable domain, in which reference TRBV13 and TRBJ1-2 provide the parts outside the CDR3, is AAGVIQSPRHLIKEKRETATLKCYPIPRHDTVYWYQQGPGQDPQFLISFYEKMQSDKGSIPDRFSAQQFSDYHSELNMSSLELGDSALYFCASSVRTGGLYGYTFGSGTRLTVV.